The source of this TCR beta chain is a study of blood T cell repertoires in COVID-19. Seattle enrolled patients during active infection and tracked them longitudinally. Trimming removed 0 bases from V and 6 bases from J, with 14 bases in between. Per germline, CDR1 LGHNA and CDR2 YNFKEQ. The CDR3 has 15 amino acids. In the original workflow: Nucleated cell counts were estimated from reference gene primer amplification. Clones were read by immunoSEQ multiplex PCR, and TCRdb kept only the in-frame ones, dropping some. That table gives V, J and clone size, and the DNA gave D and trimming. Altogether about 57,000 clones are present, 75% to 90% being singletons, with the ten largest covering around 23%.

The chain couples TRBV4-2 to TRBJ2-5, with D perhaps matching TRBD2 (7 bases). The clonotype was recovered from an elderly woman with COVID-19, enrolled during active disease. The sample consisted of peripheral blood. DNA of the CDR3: TGTGCCAGCAGCCAAGAATTGGCGGGGGCCCAGACCCAGTACTTC. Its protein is CASSQELAGAQTQYF.